This TCR beta chain was found in a study of blood T cell repertoires in COVID-19. About the research overall: Samples came from the United States, Italy and Spain, spanning acute and convalescent COVID-19. T cells, B-cell-depleted T cells, or PBMCs supplied cDNA or gDNA.

In germline, CDR1 is SGHDT, CDR2 YYEEEE. V was trimmed by 2 bases and J by 3 bases, leaving 10 bases between them. The CDR3 has 14 amino acids. In the study's own analysis: For nucleated cells, counts were estimated from reference gene primer amplification. Generated by immunoSEQ multiplex PCR, the TCRdb table keeps only in-frame clones and is missing some. Clone size and the V and J calls come from that table; the DNA yielded D and trimming. Here the sample spans under 350,000 clones, roughly 89% being singletons. This chain links TRBV5-6 with TRBJ2-3; no clear D. The sample taken for sequencing was peripheral blood. This TCR was recovered from a man aged 40-49 years with acute or convalescent COVID-19. DNA for the CDR3: TGTGCCAGCAGCTTTGGAGTTACGACAGATACGCAGTATTTT. Residues: CASSFGVTTDTQYF.